The 26 T cell receptor beta chains listed next were all sequenced from one sample in a study of high-grade serous ovarian cancer treatment subgroups. The data were produced by immunoSEQ multiplex PCR, yet TCRdb's version contains in-frame clones alone and is incomplete. The sample has approximately 5,000 clones, over 60% seen once. Tumor samples were obtained before definitive surgery or chemotherapy. The sample comprised tumor tissue. All receptors derive from a human donor with high-grade serous ovarian cancer.

This chain links TRBV7-2 with TRBJ1-1; weak D call: TRBD1 (5 bases). Trimming cost V 1 base and J 7 bases, with 10 bases left between them. Germline V gene sequence: CDR1 SGHTA, CDR2 FQGNSA. CDR3 length equals 13 residues. This chain's CDR3 is CASSLDRDSEAFF. The CDR3 DNA reads TGTGCCAGCAGCTTAGATCGTGACAGTGAAGCTTTCTTT.

The chain uses TRBV6-1 and TRBJ2-3; the D call may be TRBD1 or TRBD2 (5 bases each). This CDR3 comprises 14 residues. Trimming pared 6 bases from V and 1 base from J, leaving 11 bases between. Germline-derived CDR1 and CDR2 are MNHNS and SASEGT. For the CDR3, the DNA is TGTGCCAGCAGGAGGGGTTGGGGCACAGATACGCAGTATTTT. Translation: CASRRGWGTDTQYF.

The chain uses TRBV6-5 and TRBJ2-5; 9 nucleotides align to TRBD1. The DNA end is a closer match to TRBJ2-7, so the J assignment may be wrong. Per germline, CDR1 MNHEY and CDR2 SVGAGI. This CDR3 has 15 residues. In DNA, the CDR3 is TGTGCCAGCAGTCGGACAGGGGAAGTAGGCCACGAGCAGTACTTC. This gives the protein CASSRTGEVGHEQYF.

This sequence joins TRBV5-6 and TRBJ1-1, with TRBD1 identical over 9 bases. Germline lookup yields CDR1 SGHDT and CDR2 YYEEEE. V shed 2 bases, J shed 6 bases, and the junction held 5 bases outside the gene matches. This CDR3 comprises 14 residues. CDR3 sequence: CASSLTGGIAEAFF. CDR3 DNA: TGTGCCAGCAGCTTAACAGGGGGCATAGCTGAAGCTTTCTTT. The full variable domain, completed using reference TRBV5-6 and TRBJ1-1, is DAGVTQSPTHLIKTRGQQVTLRCSPKSGHDTVSWYQQALGQGPQFIFQYYEEEERQRGNFPDRFSGHQFPNYSSELNVNALLLGDSALYLCASSLTGGIAEAFFGQGTRLTVV.

The chain recombines TRBV30 with TRBJ2-2; weak D call: TRBD2 (5 bases). Germline lookup yields CDR1 GTSNPN and CDR2 SVGIG (reference sequence). The CDR3 has 12 amino acids. V was shortened by 8 bases and J by 9 bases, with 16 bases between the two germline ends. The CDR3 loop is CATSGRRRELFF. As DNA, the CDR3 is TGTGCCACGAGCGGCCGAAGAAGGGAGCTGTTTTTT.

This clone has more than one count but fewer than ten. V gene TRBV27 combines with J gene TRBJ2-3, with a possible D match to TRBD2 (6 bases). V was clipped by 7 bases and J by 0 bases, with 14 bases between them. This CDR3 is 15 amino acids long. Germline V lookup: CDR1 MNHEY, CDR2 SMNVEV (reference sequence). The CDR3, as DNA: TGTGCCAGCATGGGACTGACAGATAGCACAGATACGCAGTATTTT. Protein sequence: CASMGLTDSTDTQYF.

This rearrangement joins TRBV14 to TRBJ2-3, with 7 bases matching TRBD2. The trim removed 1 base at V and 2 bases at J, leaving 6 bases unmatched. The germline gives CDR1 SGHDN, CDR2 FVKESK. CDR3 length equals 16 residues. CDR3 sequence: CASSQAGRGITDTQYF. DNA for the CDR3: TGTGCCAGCAGCCAAGCGGGGCGGGGGATCACAGATACGCAGTATTTT. The complete variable domain, with remaining parts taken from reference TRBV14 and TRBJ2-3, reads EAGVTQFPSHSVIEKGQTVTLRCDPISGHDNLYWYRRVMGKEIKFLLHFVKESKQDESGMPNNRFLAERTGGTYSTLKVQPAELEDSGVYFCASSQAGRGITDTQYFGPGTRLTVL.

This clone has a handful of counts. V is TRBV6-1 and J is TRBJ1-1; 7 bases agree with TRBD1. Germline loops: CDR1 MNHNS, CDR2 SASEGT. There are 15 residues in the CDR3. V shed 6 bases, J shed 1 base, and the junction held 8 bases outside the gene matches. CDR3 in amino acids: CASRPGQKTNTEAFF. CDR3 DNA sequence: TGTGCCAGCAGACCGGGACAGAAAACGAACACTGAAGCTTTCTTT.

This clone was observed a single time. The chain couples TRBV5-1 to TRBJ1-2, with TRBD1 as a possible D gene (5 bases). V lost 2 bases and J 7 bases, leaving 12 bases between the germline ends. CDR1 is SGHRS and CDR2 is YFSETQ in the germline V gene. The CDR3 totals 13 residues. The CDR3 DNA sequence: TGCGCCAGCAGCTTTCGGGACGGTGGTGGCTACACCTTC. Its protein product is CASSFRDGGGYTF. Complete variable domain (other parts from reference TRBV5-1 and TRBJ1-2): KAGVTQTPRYLIKTRGQQVTLSCSPISGHRSVSWYQQTPGQGLQFLFEYFSETQRNKGNFPGRFSGRQFSNSRSEMNVSTLELGDSALYLCASSFRDGGGYTFGSGTRLTVV.

V usage is TRBV18 and J usage is TRBJ2-3; D may match TRBD1 or TRBD2 (5 bases each). With 2 bases removed from V and 4 bases from J, the gap between germline ends came to 16 bases. CDR1 and CDR2 from the germline V gene are KGHSH and LQKENI. The CDR3 has 16 residues. The CDR3 coding sequence is TGTGCCAGCTCACCAGGGGTATATGTGGGGGCAGATACGCAGTATTTT. Residues: CASSPGVYVGADTQYF.

The chain couples TRBV19 to TRBJ1-5; D is unresolved. The germline V gene encodes CDR1 LNHDA and CDR2 SQIVND (reference sequence). V was clipped by 1 base and J by 1 base, with 11 bases between them. The CDR3 spans 16 residues. CDR3 amino acids: CASSIVGKVSNQPQHF. The CDR3 DNA sequence: TGTGCCAGTAGTATAGTTGGGAAAGTCAGCAATCAGCCCCAGCATTTT.

The chain links TRBV19 to TRBJ1-4, with TRBD1 as a possible D gene (6 bases). This CDR3 contains 13 residues. CDR1 and CDR2 from the germline V gene are LNHDA and SQIVND (reference sequence). V lost 7 bases and J 5 bases, leaving 11 bases between the germline ends. CDR3 DNA sequence: TGTGCCAGTAATCAACAGGGAAATGAAAAACTGTTTTTT. Protein product: CASNQQGNEKLFF.

The chain combines TRBV5-5 with TRBJ1-1; 7 nucleotides align to TRBD1. The CDR3 covers 12 residues. CDR1 is SGHKS, CDR2 YYEKEE, per germline (reference sequence). The V gene end was trimmed by 1 base and the J gene end by 11 bases; junction bases not matched to a gene: 5. The CDR3 loop reads CASSLLDREAFF. DNA for the CDR3: TGTGCCAGCAGCTTGTTAGACAGGGAGGCTTTCTTT.

The chain is built from TRBV7-2 and TRBJ1-2, with TRBD1 as a possible D gene (5 bases). Germline CDR1 SGHTA, CDR2 FQGNSA. V was trimmed by 5 bases and J by 1 base, leaving 17 bases between them. The CDR3 consists of 16 residues. CDR3: CASSLVTGGSNYGYTF. The DNA for the CDR3 is TGTGCCAGCAGCCTGGTGACGGGGGGAAGTAACTATGGCTACACCTTC.

This clone has more than one count but fewer than ten. J is TRBJ1-2 and V is TRBV7-9, with D possibly TRBD1 on 5 matching bases. The germline V gene has CDR1 SEHNR and CDR2 FQNEAQ (reference sequence). The germline V and J ends were trimmed by 5 bases and 0 bases, with 25 bases remaining between them. The CDR3 is 19 residues long. The CDR3 reads CASSPNAGEGQGSNYGYTF. As DNA, the CDR3 is TGTGCCAGCAGCCCGAATGCGGGCGAGGGTCAGGGCTCTAACTATGGCTACACCTTC.

V usage is TRBV7-2 and J usage is TRBJ1-5; D not certain. Deletions cut 3 bases from V and 3 bases from J, with 6 bases between. Per the germline V gene, CDR1 is SGHTA and CDR2 is FQGNSA. The CDR3 extends over 13 amino acids. The CDR3 here is CASSFEHNQPQHF. In nucleotides, the CDR3 is TGTGCCAGCAGCTTCGAGCACAATCAGCCCCAGCATTTT.

The rearrangement joins TRBV7-9 to TRBJ1-6, with 10 bases identical to TRBD1. The germline CDR1 and CDR2 sequences are SEHNR and FQNEAQ (reference sequence). This CDR3 is 18 amino acids long. Losses at the gene ends were 2 bases for V and 6 bases for J; bases not matched to a gene: 10. CDR3 protein: CASSLYLGQGVINSPLHF. The DNA for the CDR3 is TGTGCCAGCAGCTTATACTTAGGACAGGGGGTTATTAATTCACCCCTCCACTTT.

This chain connects TRBV6-1 to TRBJ2-7; no reliable D call. The germline V gene has CDR1 MNHNS and CDR2 SASEGT. Trimming took 10 bases from V and 4 from J, leaving 17 bases between them. CDR3 length equals 13 residues. This CDR3 reads CATSIRVRYEQYF. CDR3 DNA: TGTGCCACCTCCATAAGGGTGAGATACGAGCAGTACTTC.

The CDR3 region is CASSLARAYEQYF. In DNA, the CDR3 is TGTGCCAGCAGCTTGGCCAGGGCGTACGAGCAGTACTTC. V and J are TRBV11-1 and TRBJ2-7, with D maybe TRBD1 (5 bases). The germline V gene encodes CDR1 SGHAT and CDR2 FQDESV (reference sequence). The CDR3 loop spans 13 amino acids. V was pared by 3 bases and J by 4 bases, with 10 bases between.

This clone was seen only once. The V gene is TRBV18, the J gene TRBJ2-7; possibly TRBD1 for D (6 bases). This CDR3 contains 16 residues. V lost 2 bases and J 1 base, leaving 15 bases between the germline ends. Looked up from germline, CDR1 is KGHSH and CDR2 is LQKENI. CDR3 DNA sequence: TGTGCCAGCTCACCAATGAGACAGGCTTCATCCTACGAGCAGTACTTC. This translates into CASSPMRQASSYEQYF.

J is TRBJ1-4 and V is TRBV5-4; D perhaps matches TRBD1 (5 bases). Trimming removed 2 bases at V and 8 bases at J, with 13 bases between. Germline CDR1 and CDR2: SGHNT and YYREEE (reference sequence). This CDR3 comprises 14 residues. The CDR3 DNA sequence: TGTGCCAGCAGCTTATGGGGGGTTCGGGAAAAACTGTTTTTT. Encoded protein: CASSLWGVREKLFF. The variable domain in full, with the rest retrieved from reference TRBV5-4 and TRBJ1-4, is ETGVTQSPTHLIKTRGQQVTLRCSSQSGHNTVSWYQQALGQGPQFIFQYYREEENGRGNFPPRFSGLQFPNYSSELNVNALELDDSALYLCASSLWGVREKLFFGSGTQLSVL.

Notes on this clone: One junction end disagrees with the germline gene, perhaps due to a read error. Other DNA sequences in this specimen translate into the identical CDR3. The V call is TRBV9, the J call TRBJ1-1; maybe TRBD1 (5 bases). The CDR3 runs to 15 residues. Germline CDR1 is SGDLS and CDR2 is YYNGEE. This CDR3 is CASSVDPTAAPEAFF. The CDR3 bases are TGTGCCAGTAGCGTAGATCCGACAGCTGCGCCTGAAGCTTTCTTT.

The genes are TRBV19 and TRBJ1-5; D gene unclear. CDR1 LNHDA and CDR2 SQIVND come from the germline V gene (reference sequence). The CDR3 is 14 residues long. V was clipped by 5 bases and J by 3 bases, with 11 bases between them. For the CDR3, the DNA is TGTGCCAGTAGTTTAGGACTGGACAATCAGCCCCAGCATTTT. This sequence encodes CASSLGLDNQPQHF.

V usage is TRBV19 and J usage is TRBJ1-2; TRBD1 matches 11 bases. This CDR3 is 16 amino acids long. V was pared by 7 bases and J by 3 bases, with 10 bases of the junction left unmatched. CDR1 is LNHDA, CDR2 SQIVND, per germline (reference sequence). The CDR3 reads CASTALGQGGDYGYTF. The CDR3 region has the DNA TGTGCCAGTACCGCCCTGGGACAGGGGGGTGACTATGGCTACACCTTC.

This sequence joins TRBV5-1 and TRBJ2-1; 15 bases are shared with TRBD2. Germline-derived CDR1 and CDR2 are SGHRS and YFSETQ. The CDR3 sequence is 18 residues long. Trimming at V came to 6 bases and at J to 0 bases, leaving 7 bases not matched to a gene. The CDR3 nucleotides are TGCGCCAGCATGTCAGGGACTAGCGGGGGGAGCTCCTACAATGAGCAGTTCTTC. Residues: CASMSGTSGGSSYNEQFF. Full variable domain (rest looked up from reference TRBV5-1 and TRBJ2-1): KAGVTQTPRYLIKTRGQQVTLSCSPISGHRSVSWYQQTPGQGLQFLFEYFSETQRNKGNFPGRFSGRQFSNSRSEMNVSTLELGDSALYLCASMSGTSGGSSYNEQFFGPGTRLTVL.

This clone was counted a single time. The DNA of the CDR3 is TGTGCCAGCAGTCCCTTTCTGGCAGATACGCAGTATTTT. Its protein is CASSPFLADTQYF. The chain carries TRBV6-6 and TRBJ2-3; D is unclear. The V gene's germline CDR1 is MNHNY and CDR2 SVGAGI (reference sequence). V was trimmed by 5 bases and J by 4 bases, leaving 10 bases between them. This CDR3 region has 13 residues.